These 24 T cell receptor beta chains were all obtained from the same sample, sequenced in a study of blood T cell repertoires in COVID-19. Some clones are missing from TCRdb's copy, which holds only in-frame ones; the method was immunoSEQ multiplex PCR. The sample yields about 200,000 clones, roughly four fifths seen once. The sequencing input was peripheral blood. The source is a human donor with acute or convalescent COVID-19. The donor label of this sample is uncertain.

This rearrangement joins TRBV3-1 (or the pseudogene TRBV3-2) to TRBJ1-5, with TRBD1 matching 9 bases. The germline CDR1 and CDR2 sequences are LGHDT and YNNKEL (reference sequence). The CDR3 sequence is 18 residues long. V was clipped by 1 base and J by 5 bases; unmatched bases: 12. The CDR3 DNA reads as TGTGCCAGCAGCCAAGCGCAGACCACAGGGGGCGGAGATCAGCCCCAGCATTTT. This codes for CASSQAQTTGGGDQPQHF.

The chain recombines TRBV24-1 with TRBJ2-2; the D gene is possibly TRBD1 (5 bases). V lost 9 bases and J 3 bases, leaving 13 bases between the germline ends. Germline CDR1 is KGHDR and CDR2 is SFDVKD. The CDR3 sequence is 14 residues long. The DNA for the CDR3 is TGTGCCACCCCAGGGTATAGGGACACCGGGGAGCTGTTTTTT. Protein sequence: CATPGYRDTGELFF.

The genes are TRBV28 and TRBJ1-5; the match to TRBD1 covers 8 bases. Germline assignment: CDR1 MDHEN and CDR2 SYDVKM. The V and J ends lost 1 base and 0 bases, in that order; junction bases with no gene match: 5. CDR3 length equals 17 residues. The CDR3: CASSLLAGGFSNQPQHF. CDR3 in DNA: TGTGCCAGCAGTTTATTGGCAGGGGGCTTTAGCAATCAGCCCCAGCATTTT.

This clone was detected only a few times. The chain is built from TRBV29-1 and TRBJ2-7; D not certain. Germline V lookup: CDR1 SQVTM, CDR2 ANQGSEA. The germline V and J ends were trimmed by 5 bases and 1 base, with 9 bases remaining between them. The CDR3 sequence is 12 residues long. In DNA form, the CDR3 reads TGCAGCGTTCAAGCCTCGTCCTACGAGCAGTACTTC. It specifies CSVQASSYEQYF.

The chain uses TRBV10-3 and TRBJ1-1; D gene unclear. Trimming pared 3 bases from V and 0 bases from J, leaving 8 bases between. Per germline, CDR1 ENHRY and CDR2 SYGVKD. The CDR3 is 14 amino acids. CDR3 nucleotide sequence: TGTGCCATCAGTGATGGCGGCATGAACACTGAAGCTTTCTTT. As protein: CAISDGGMNTEAFF.

The rearrangement joins TRBV27 to TRBJ1-5; D is perhaps TRBD1 (5 bases). This CDR3 is built from 13 residues. CDR1 MNHEY and CDR2 SMNVEV come from the germline V gene (reference sequence). Deletions cut 5 bases from V and 11 bases from J, with 16 bases between. CDR3 in amino acids: CASSTNSGGSQHF. Written as DNA, the CDR3 is TGTGCCAGCAGTACAAATTCGGGGGGTTCCCAGCATTTT.

The chain couples TRBV9 to TRBJ1-3; D is uncertain. The CDR3 spans 13 residues. The V gene lost 1 base and the J gene lost 2 bases, with 4 bases spanning the gap. Looked up from germline, CDR1 is SGDLS and CDR2 is YYNGEE. The CDR3 here is CASSVQAGNTIYF. CDR3 bases: TGTGCCAGCAGCGTACAGGCTGGAAACACCATATATTTT.

The V call is TRBV5-6, the J call TRBJ2-5; D not resolved. Germline loops: CDR1 SGHDT, CDR2 YYEEEE. V was pared by 0 bases and J by 2 bases, with 8 bases between. The CDR3 sequence is 14 residues long. The CDR3 is CASSLVATQETQYF. The DNA for the CDR3 is TGTGCCAGCAGCTTGGTAGCAACTCAAGAGACCCAGTACTTC.

The chain recombines TRBV4-2 with TRBJ1-2; maybe TRBD1 (6 bases). The CDR3 runs 15 residues. Trimming removed 3 bases at V and 1 base at J, with 12 bases between. Germline V lookup: CDR1 LGHNA, CDR2 YNFKEQ. CDR3 sequence (DNA): TGTGCCAGCAGCCAGGCTCAGGGGAATAACTATGGCTACACCTTC. As protein: CASSQAQGNNYGYTF.

The chain joins TRBV29-1 to TRBJ2-5; 8 bases agree with TRBD1. In germline, CDR1 is SQVTM, CDR2 ANQGSEA. The CDR3 covers 14 residues. The junction had 7 bases not matched to a gene; V was cut back by 6 bases and J by 1 base. The CDR3 protein is CSVRDRSFQETQYF. The CDR3 DNA reads as TGCAGCGTCCGGGACAGGTCGTTCCAAGAGACCCAGTACTTC.

This rearrangement joins TRBV14 to TRBJ2-1; 9 bases align to TRBD2. V was pared by 3 bases and J by 9 bases, with 12 bases of the junction left unmatched. The CDR3 is 16 residues long. Germline V gene sequence: CDR1 SGHDN, CDR2 FVKESK. This chain's CDR3 is CASSHLLAGSYGEQFF. In nucleotides, the CDR3 is TGTGCCAGCAGCCATCTTCTAGCGGGATCGTACGGTGAGCAGTTCTTC.

In its sample, this clone was seen a few times. CDR3 bases: TGTGCCAGCACAAACCGAGTTACTAGGGACACCGGGGAGCTGTTTTTT. Translated: CASTNRVTRDTGELFF. V usage is TRBV6-6 and J usage is TRBJ2-2; tentative D call: TRBD2 (5 bases). V dropped 7 bases and J dropped 3 bases, with 18 bases sitting between them. The CDR3 is made up of 16 amino acids. From germline, CDR1 is MNHNY and CDR2 SVGAGI (reference sequence).

This chain connects TRBV12-3 or TRBV12-4 to TRBJ1-3; 7 bases agree with TRBD1. The CDR3 contains 11 residues. Unmatched junction bases numbered 5, after V lost 5 bases and J lost 13 bases. The CDR3 loop reads CASSVGTVIYF. The CDR3 DNA follows: TGTGCCAGCAGTGTTGGGACAGTTATATATTTT.

This rearrangement joins TRBV7-9 to TRBJ2-5; 8 bases fit TRBD1. This CDR3 region has 17 residues. Germline CDR1 and CDR2: SEHNR and FQNEAQ (reference sequence). The trim removed 4 bases at V and 4 bases at J, leaving 14 bases unmatched. CDR3 DNA sequence: TGTGCCAGCAGCTCCCACCCCCGGACAGGGTGGGGAGAGACCCAGTACTTC. Protein: CASSSHPRTGWGETQYF.

The chain recombines TRBV24-1 with TRBJ2-5; 11 nucleotides agree with TRBD1. CDR1 is KGHDR, CDR2 SFDVKD, per germline. Trimming cost V 3 bases and J 5 bases; bases outside gene matches: 7. This CDR3 is built from 16 residues. The CDR3 loop reads CATSDPWDRGGETQYF. The CDR3 nucleotides read TGTGCCACCAGTGATCCATGGGACAGGGGGGGTGAGACCCAGTACTTC.

The V gene is TRBV6-2 or TRBV6-3, the J gene TRBJ1-2; D is undetermined. This CDR3 has 11 residues. The V and J ends lost 5 bases and 6 bases respectively, with 7 bases between them. The germline V gene encodes CDR1 MNHEY and CDR2 SVGEGT. The CDR3 bases are TGTGCCAGCAGTCGGGGTGATGGCTACACCTTC. The encoded protein is CASSRGDGYTF.

The rearrangement uses TRBV25-1 and TRBJ1-2, with 9 bases aligning to TRBD1. The V gene end was trimmed by 2 bases and the J gene end by 4 bases; junction bases not matched to a gene: 8. CDR1 and CDR2 from the germline V gene are MGHDK and SYGVNS. The CDR3 is made up of 16 amino acids. CDR3 DNA: TGTGCCAGCAGTGAACCTGGTAGGGACAGGGTCTATGGCTACACCTTC. It specifies CASSEPGRDRVYGYTF.

J is TRBJ2-3 and V is TRBV7-3, with 9 bases identical to TRBD2. The CDR3 consists of 16 residues. The ends lost 4 bases at V and 1 base at J; junction bases unmatched: 6. The germline V gene encodes CDR1 SGHTA and CDR2 FQGTGA. The CDR3 nucleotides read TGTGCCAGCAGCTCGCCGGCTAGCGGGGGCACAGATACGCAGTATTTT. Residues: CASSSPASGGTDTQYF.

This clone has just one count. J is TRBJ2-3 and V is TRBV7-9; maybe TRBD2 (6 bases). Germline V gives CDR1 SEHNR, CDR2 FQNEAQ (reference sequence). The CDR3 totals 13 residues. CDR3 loop: CAGGKPATDTQYF. The CDR3 bases are TGTGCGGGGGGAAAACCTGCCACAGATACGCAGTATTTT.

The V call is TRBV6-1, the J call TRBJ2-7; 7 bases fit TRBD2. V was clipped by 3 bases and J by 0 bases; unmatched bases: 5. This CDR3 region has 15 residues. Germline CDR1 reads MNHNS; CDR2 reads SASEGT. This CDR3 is CASSEVLAVSYEQYF. The CDR3 DNA is TGTGCCAGCAGTGAGGTGCTAGCGGTCTCCTACGAGCAGTACTTC.

The chain couples TRBV14 to TRBJ2-5; D not certain. V was clipped by 1 base and J by 3 bases, with 12 bases between them. Per germline, CDR1 SGHDN and CDR2 FVKESK. The CDR3 length is 15 residues. In nucleotides, the CDR3 is TGTGCCAGCAGCCAAGGCATGTGGCAGAAAGAGACCCAGTACTTC. It encodes CASSQGMWQKETQYF.

V usage is TRBV5-5 and J usage is TRBJ1-2; D perhaps matches TRBD1 (6 bases). The CDR3 covers 15 residues. V lost 4 bases, J lost 1 base, and 14 bases lay in between. The germline V gene encodes CDR1 SGHKS and CDR2 YYEKEE (reference sequence). The DNA for the CDR3 is TGTGCCAGCAGCCCACTGGGGGCGCGTAACTATGGCTACACCTTC. Residues: CASSPLGARNYGYTF.

This clone was observed a single time. The rearrangement links TRBV7-3 to TRBJ1-1, with 8 bases aligning to TRBD1. Per the germline V gene, CDR1 is SGHTA and CDR2 is FQGTGA. The CDR3 runs to 13 residues. The V segment lost 5 bases and the J segment 4 bases; nucleotides outside the gene matches: 3. CDR3: CASSRDRGTEAFF. CDR3 bases: TGTGCCAGCAGCCGAGACAGGGGCACTGAAGCTTTCTTT. Together with reference TRBV7-3 and TRBJ1-1, the CDR3 gives the full variable domain: GAGVSQTPSNKVTEKGKYVELRCDPISGHTALYWYRQSLGQGPEFLIYFQGTGAADDSGLPNDRFFAVRPEGSVSTLKIQRTERGDSAVYLCASSRDRGTEAFFGQGTRLTVV.

This clone was seen only once. The V and J genes are TRBV6-4 and TRBJ1-1, with TRBD1 matching over 7 bases. J lost 14 bases, V lost 2 bases, and 8 bases had no gene match. CDR1 and CDR2 (germline): MRHNA, SNTAGT. The CDR3 is 12 amino acids. Here the CDR3 reads CASSDPVDRVFF. The CDR3 DNA follows: TGTGCCAGCAGTGACCCAGTTGACAGGGTGTTCTTT.